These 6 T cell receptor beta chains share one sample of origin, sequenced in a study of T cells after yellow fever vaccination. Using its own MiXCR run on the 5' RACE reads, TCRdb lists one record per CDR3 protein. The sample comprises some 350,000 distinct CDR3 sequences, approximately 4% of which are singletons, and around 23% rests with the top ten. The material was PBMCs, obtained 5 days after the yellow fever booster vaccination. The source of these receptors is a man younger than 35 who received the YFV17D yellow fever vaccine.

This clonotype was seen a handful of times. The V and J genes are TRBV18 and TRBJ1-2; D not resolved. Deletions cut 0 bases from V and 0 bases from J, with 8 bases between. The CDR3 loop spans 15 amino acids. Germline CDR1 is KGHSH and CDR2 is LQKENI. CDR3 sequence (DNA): TGTGCCAGCTCACCACCGTCAGTCCCTAACTATGGCTACACCTTC. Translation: CASSPPSVPNYGYTF.

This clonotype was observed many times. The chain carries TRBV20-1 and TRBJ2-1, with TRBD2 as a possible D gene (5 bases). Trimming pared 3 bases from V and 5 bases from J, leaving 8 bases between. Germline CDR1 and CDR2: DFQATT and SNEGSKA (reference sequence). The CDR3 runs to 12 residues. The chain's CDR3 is CSARFGDNEQFF. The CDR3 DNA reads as TGCAGTGCTAGGTTCGGGGACAATGAGCAGTTCTTC.

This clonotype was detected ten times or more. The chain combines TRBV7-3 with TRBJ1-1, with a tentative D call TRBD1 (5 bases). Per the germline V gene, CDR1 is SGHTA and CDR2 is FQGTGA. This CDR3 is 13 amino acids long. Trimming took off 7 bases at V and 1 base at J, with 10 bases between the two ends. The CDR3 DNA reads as TGTGCCAGCAAGATCGACAGGAACACTGAAGCTTTCTTT. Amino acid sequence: CASKIDRNTEAFF.

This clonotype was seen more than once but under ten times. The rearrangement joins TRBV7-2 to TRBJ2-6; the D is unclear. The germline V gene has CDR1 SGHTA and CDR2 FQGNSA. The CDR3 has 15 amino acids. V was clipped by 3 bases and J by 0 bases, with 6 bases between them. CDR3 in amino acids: CASSLIHSGANVLTF. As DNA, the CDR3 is TGTGCCAGCAGCTTGATCCACTCTGGGGCCAACGTCCTGACTTTC.

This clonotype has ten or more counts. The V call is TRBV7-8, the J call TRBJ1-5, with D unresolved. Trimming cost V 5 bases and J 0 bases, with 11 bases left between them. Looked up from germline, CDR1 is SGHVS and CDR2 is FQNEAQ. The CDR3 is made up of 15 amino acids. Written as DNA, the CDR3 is TGTGCCAGCAGCCCGAAGCCGGATAGCAATCAGCCCCAGCATTTT. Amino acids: CASSPKPDSNQPQHF.

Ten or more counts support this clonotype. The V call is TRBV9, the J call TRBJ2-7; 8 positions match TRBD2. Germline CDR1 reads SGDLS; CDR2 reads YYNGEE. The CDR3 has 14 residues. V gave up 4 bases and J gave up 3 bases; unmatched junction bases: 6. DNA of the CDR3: TGTGCCAGCAGCCCGAGAGCGGGGGACTACGAGCAGTACTTC. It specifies CASSPRAGDYEQYF.